The clone carrying this T cell receptor (beta chain) was found a few times. What it binds is unknown. These data are taken from a study of T cell responses to AZD1222 COVID-19 vaccine. The study, taken as a whole, reports: The donor cohort was predominantly white British with a female majority, and clonal diversity may have been underestimated.

Germline V gives CDR1 SGHDT, CDR2 YYEEEE. The V gene lost 6 bases and the J gene lost 0 bases, with 10 bases spanning the gap. The CDR3 totals 14 residues. Measured with immunoSEQ multiplex PCR; TCRdb has only the in-frame clones, and not every one. The sample lists about 170,000 clones, roughly 87% occurring once. This receptor was taken from an adult who received the AZD1222 COVID-19 vaccine. The J gene is TRBJ1-3, the V gene TRBV5-6, with no clear D. The sample was peripheral blood, taken 28 days after the second AZD1222 dose. The CDR3 region has the DNA TGTGCCAGCACCTTTTTTAGCTCTGGAAACACCATATATTTT. Residues: CASTFFSSGNTIYF.